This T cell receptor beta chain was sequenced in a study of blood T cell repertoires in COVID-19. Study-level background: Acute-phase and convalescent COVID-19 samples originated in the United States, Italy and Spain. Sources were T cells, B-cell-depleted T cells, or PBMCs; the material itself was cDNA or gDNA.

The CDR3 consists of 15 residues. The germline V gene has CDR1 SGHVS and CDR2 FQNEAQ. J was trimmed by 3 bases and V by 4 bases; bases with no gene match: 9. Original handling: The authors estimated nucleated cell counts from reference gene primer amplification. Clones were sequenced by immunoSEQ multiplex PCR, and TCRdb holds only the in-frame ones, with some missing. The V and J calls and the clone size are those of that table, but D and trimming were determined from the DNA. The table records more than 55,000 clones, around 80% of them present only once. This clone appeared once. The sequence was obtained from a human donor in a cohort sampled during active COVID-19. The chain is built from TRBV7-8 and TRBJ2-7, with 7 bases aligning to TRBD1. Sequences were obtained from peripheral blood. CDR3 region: CASSSHGQAVYEQYF. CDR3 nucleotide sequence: TGTGCCAGCAGCTCCCACGGACAGGCTGTCTACGAGCAGTACTTC.